These 11 T cell receptor beta chains came from one sample sequenced in a study of OX40 agonist ivuxolimab in advanced cancers. Profiling relied on immunoSEQ multiplex PCR, and the TCRdb table lists in-frame clones only, not all of them. The sample consists of roughly 93,000 clones, roughly 89% of them appearing once. The sample was CD4+ or CD8+ T cells sorted from blood, taken in a trial of the OX40 agonist ivuxolimab. The receptor set was obtained from an adult with an advanced solid tumor such as melanoma, head and neck, liver or kidney cancer.

V is TRBV4-2 and J is TRBJ2-3; TRBD2 is a possible D gene (6 bases). The V gene lost 6 bases and the J gene lost 0 bases, with 13 bases spanning the gap. Germline assignment: CDR1 LGHNA and CDR2 YNFKEQ. The CDR3 covers 15 residues. The chain's CDR3 is CASRTGLASTDTQYF. CDR3 nucleotide sequence: TGTGCCAGCAGAACGGGACTCGCTAGCACAGATACGCAGTATTTT.

The chain combines TRBV27 with TRBJ2-7; TRBD2 agrees at 10 bases. Germline V gene lookup returns CDR1 MNHEY and CDR2 SMNVEV (reference sequence). V lost 6 bases, J lost 5 bases, and 4 bases stayed unmatched. The CDR3 consists of 13 residues. CDR3 sequence (DNA): TGTGCCAGCAGCACACTAGCGGGGCACGAGCAGTACTTC. This codes for CASSTLAGHEQYF.

This clone appeared once. V gene TRBV7-2 combines with J gene TRBJ2-7, with a tentative D call TRBD2 (6 bases). CDR3 length equals 13 residues. The V gene's germline CDR1 is SGHTA and CDR2 FQGNSA. Trimming pared 5 bases from V and 1 base from J, leaving 9 bases between. For the CDR3, the DNA is TGTGCCAGCAGCCCGCGGGGATCCTACGAGCAGTACTTC. Encoded protein: CASSPRGSYEQYF.

This chain links TRBV9 with TRBJ2-5; no clear D gene. Germline loops: CDR1 SGDLS, CDR2 YYNGEE. V was cut by 3 bases and J by 5 bases, with 8 bases left in between. This CDR3 comprises 12 residues. The CDR3 coding sequence is TGTGCCAGCAGCGCCTATGGGGAGACCCAGTACTTC. This codes for CASSAYGETQYF.

V is TRBV14 and J is TRBJ2-7; D call uncertain. This CDR3 is built from 12 residues. Germline CDR1 reads SGHDN; CDR2 reads FVKESK. The V and J ends lost 4 bases and 7 bases respectively, with 11 bases between them. This CDR3 is CASSPRKGEQYF. The CDR3 DNA sequence: TGTGCCAGCAGCCCCAGGAAGGGAGAGCAGTACTTC.

The chain carries TRBV10-3 and TRBJ2-7; possibly TRBD1 or TRBD2 for D (5 bases each). V lost 0 bases to trimming and J lost 6 bases, with 9 bases between them. The CDR3 length is 13 residues. Germline V gives CDR1 ENHRY, CDR2 SYGVKD. CDR3 amino acids: CAISESTGPEQYF. CDR3 coding DNA: TGTGCCATCAGTGAGTCGACGGGGCCCGAGCAGTACTTC.

V usage is TRBV19 and J usage is TRBJ2-2, with 11 bases aligning to TRBD1. The length of the CDR3 is 16 residues. CDR1 LNHDA and CDR2 SQIVND come from the germline V gene (reference sequence). V was pared by 7 bases and J by 3 bases, with 7 bases of the junction left unmatched. The CDR3 loop is CASNLRDRGYTGELFF. The CDR3 coding sequence is TGTGCCAGTAACCTCCGGGACAGGGGGTACACCGGGGAGCTGTTTTTT. The variable domain in full, completed from reference TRBV19 and TRBJ2-2, reads DGGITQSPKYLFRKEGQNVTLSCEQNLNHDAMYWYRQDPGQGLRLIYYSQIVNDFQKGDIAEGYSVSREKKESFPLTVTSAQKNPTAFYLCASNLRDRGYTGELFFGEGSRLTVL.

V and J are TRBV18 and TRBJ2-6; D may be TRBD2 (5 bases). V gave up 3 bases and J gave up 1 base, with 7 bases separating them. Germline CDR1 reads KGHSH; CDR2 reads LQKENI. The CDR3 spans 15 residues. The CDR3 sequence: CASSPSGSGANVLTF. CDR3 bases: TGTGCCAGCTCACCCTCGGGGTCTGGGGCCAACGTCCTGACTTTC.

The CDR3 spells CGTTGDTGELFF. CDR3 nucleotides: TGTGGAACGACAGGGGACACCGGGGAGCTGTTTTTT. The chain carries TRBV6-6 and TRBJ2-2; 8 bases fit TRBD1. This CDR3 is built from 12 residues. CDR1 and CDR2 (germline): MNHNY, SVGAGI (reference sequence).

This clone has just one count. This chain connects TRBV7-2 to TRBJ2-2, with D uncertain. There are 14 residues in the CDR3. Per the germline V gene, CDR1 is SGHTA and CDR2 is FQGNSA. With 1 base removed from V and 3 bases from J, the gap between germline ends came to 6 bases. This CDR3 reads CASSLGVDTGELFF. CDR3 bases: TGTGCCAGCAGCTTAGGCGTCGACACCGGGGAGCTGTTTTTT. Looking up the rest from reference TRBV7-2 and TRBJ2-2 gives the full variable domain: GAGVSQSPSNKVTEKGKDVELRCDPISGHTALYWYRQSLGQGLEFLIYFQGNSAPDKSGLPSDRFSAERTGGSVSTLTIQRTQQEDSAVYLCASSLGVDTGELFFGEGSRLTVL.

In its sample, this clone was seen once. This rearrangement joins TRBV6-6 to TRBJ2-2; D is possibly TRBD1 or TRBD2 (5 bases each). Germline lookup yields CDR1 MNHNY and CDR2 SVGAGI (reference sequence). The CDR3 is 15 amino acids. V was trimmed by 6 bases and J by 2 bases, leaving 13 bases between them. CDR3 sequence: CASSRDAINTGELFF. For the CDR3, the DNA is TGTGCCAGCAGCCGGGACGCTATCAACACCGGGGAGCTGTTTTTT.